This TCR beta chain was recorded in a study of patients and donors after allogeneic stem cell transplantation. TCRdb called the RT-PCR reads again in MiXCR, with one record for every CDR3 protein. The repertoire holds more than 850,000 distinct CDR3 sequences, about a sixth seen once, with around 6% in the top ten. The CDR3 totals 13 residues. V lost 5 bases to trimming and J lost 0 bases, with 9 bases between them. Germline V CDR1 and CDR2: SQVTM, ANQGSEA. This sequence originates from a human donor who was either an allogeneic HSCT recipient or a stem cell or donor lymphocyte infusion donor (not recorded which). It is not recorded whose cells these are; they may come from a transplant donor. Sequencing used blood, either unsorted or a sorted T cell fraction (not recorded which). V is TRBV29-1 and J is TRBJ2-3; D unclear. The DNA for the CDR3 is TGCAGCGTTCGTACAGCTAGCACAGATACGCAGTATTTT. Protein: CSVRTASTDTQYF.